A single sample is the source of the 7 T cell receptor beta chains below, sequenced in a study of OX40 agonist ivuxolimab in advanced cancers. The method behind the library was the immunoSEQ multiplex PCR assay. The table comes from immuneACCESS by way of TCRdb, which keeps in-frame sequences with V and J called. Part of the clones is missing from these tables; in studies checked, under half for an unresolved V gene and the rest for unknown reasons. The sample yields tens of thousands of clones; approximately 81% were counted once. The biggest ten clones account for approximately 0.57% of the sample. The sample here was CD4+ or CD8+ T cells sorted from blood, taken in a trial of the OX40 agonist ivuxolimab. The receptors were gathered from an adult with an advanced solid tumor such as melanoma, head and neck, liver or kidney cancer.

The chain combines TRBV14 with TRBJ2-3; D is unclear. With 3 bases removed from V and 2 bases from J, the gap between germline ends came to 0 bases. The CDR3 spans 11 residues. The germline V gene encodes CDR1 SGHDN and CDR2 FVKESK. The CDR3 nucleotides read TGTGCCAGCAGCCACACAGATACGCAGTATTTT. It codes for CASSHTDTQYF.

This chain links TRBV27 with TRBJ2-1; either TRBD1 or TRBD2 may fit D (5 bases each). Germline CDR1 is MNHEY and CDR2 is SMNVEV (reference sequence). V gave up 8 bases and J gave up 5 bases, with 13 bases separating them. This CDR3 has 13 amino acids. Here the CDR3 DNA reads TGTGCCAGCCGGGACGGCCTGAACAATGAGCAGTTCTTC. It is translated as CASRDGLNNEQFF.

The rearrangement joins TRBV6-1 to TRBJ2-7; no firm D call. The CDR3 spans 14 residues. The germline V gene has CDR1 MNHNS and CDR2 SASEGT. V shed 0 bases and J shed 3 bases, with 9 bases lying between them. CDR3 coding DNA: TGTGCCAGCAGTGAAGCAGAGCTCGACTACGAGCAGTACTTC. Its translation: CASSEAELDYEQYF.

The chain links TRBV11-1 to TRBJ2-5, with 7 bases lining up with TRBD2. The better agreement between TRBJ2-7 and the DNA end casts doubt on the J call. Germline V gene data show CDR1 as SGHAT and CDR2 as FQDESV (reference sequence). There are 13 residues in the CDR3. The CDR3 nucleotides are TGTGCCAGCAGTCTTACTAGCGTAAACGAGCAGTACTTC. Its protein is CASSLTSVNEQYF.

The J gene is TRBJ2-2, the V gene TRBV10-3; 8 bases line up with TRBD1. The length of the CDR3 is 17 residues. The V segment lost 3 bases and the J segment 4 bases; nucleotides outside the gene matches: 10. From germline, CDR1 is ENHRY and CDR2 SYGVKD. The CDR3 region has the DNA TGTGCCATCAGTGAACCCGACAGGGGAGTGGGCACCGGGGAGCTGTTTTTT. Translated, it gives CAISEPDRGVGTGELFF.

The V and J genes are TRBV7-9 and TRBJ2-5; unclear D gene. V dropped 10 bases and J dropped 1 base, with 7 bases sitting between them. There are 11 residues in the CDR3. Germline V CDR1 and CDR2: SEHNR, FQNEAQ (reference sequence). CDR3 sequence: CAIRSQETQYF. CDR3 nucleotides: TGTGCCATCCGGTCCCAAGAGACCCAGTACTTC.

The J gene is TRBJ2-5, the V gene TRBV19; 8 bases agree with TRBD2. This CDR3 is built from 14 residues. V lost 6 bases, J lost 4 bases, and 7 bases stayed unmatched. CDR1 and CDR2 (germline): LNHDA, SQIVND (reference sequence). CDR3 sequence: CASREAGDGETQYF. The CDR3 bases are TGTGCCAGTAGGGAAGCGGGAGATGGAGAGACCCAGTACTTC.